The 30 T cell receptor beta chains presented below share a single source sample, sequenced in a study of tumor and adjacent non-tumor tissue in lung cancer. The template was RNA from unsorted bulk tissue. This non-tumor lung sample came from over 3 cm beyond the tumor edge. A modified ARM-PCR protocol with three rounds of nested PCR amplified TCRbeta. TCRdb re-derived calls from the multiplex PCR reads in MiXCR, one entry per CDR3 protein. The sample lists roughly 67,000 distinct CDR3 sequences, more than 75% occurring once. The specimen was distant non-tumor lung tissue. The receptors shown here come from a man aged 60 to 75 with non-small cell lung cancer.

With respect to this clonotype: One end of the junction is discordant with germline, which a read error may explain. V is TRBV6-2 or TRBV6-3 and J is TRBJ2-1; 7 bases fit TRBD2. CDR3 length: 17 residues. Germline-derived CDR1 and CDR2 are MNHEY and SVGEGT. The CDR3 nucleotides read TGTGCTAGCAGTTACAATATACGCGGGAGTCTCCCCCGTGAGCAGTTCTTC. Translation gives CASSYNIRGSLPREQFF.

In regard to this clonotype: An end of the junction differs from the germline gene, which may be a read error. The chain has TRBV24-1 and TRBJ2-7, with D possibly called TRBD1 or TRBD2 (5 bases each). Germline assignment: CDR1 KGHDR and CDR2 SFDVKD. The CDR3 is 13 residues long. CDR3 amino acids: CVTSVAQGYEQYF. The CDR3 region has the DNA TGTGTCACCAGTGTAGCGCAGGGTTACGAGCAATACTTC.

About this clonotype: Compared with germline, one end of the junction differs, possibly owing to a read error. This chain joins TRBV7-8 and TRBJ2-3, with 8 nucleotides matching TRBD1. This CDR3 spans 18 amino acids. Germline CDR1 is SGHVS and CDR2 is FQNEAQ. CDR3 DNA sequence: TGTGCCAGCAGCGTACCCGGGACAGGTTTTGGTTTGACAGATGCGCAGTATTTT. This sequence encodes CASSVPGTGFGLTDAQYF.

This clonotype was observed many times. The chain has TRBV5-1 and TRBJ2-3; D remains unclear. Trimming pared 2 bases from V and 1 base from J, leaving 8 bases between. This CDR3 spans 14 amino acids. Per germline, CDR1 SGHRS and CDR2 YFSETQ. The CDR3 here is CASSFGSGTDTQYF. For the CDR3, the DNA is TGCGCCAGCAGCTTCGGCTCAGGCACAGATACGCAGTATTTT.

As to this clonotype: One end of the junction fails to match germline, which may point to a read error. The chain links TRBV7-9 to TRBJ1-1; D remains ambiguous. CDR1 and CDR2 from the germline V gene are SEHNR and FQNEAQ (reference sequence). This CDR3 has 13 amino acids. CDR3 sequence reads: CVSSLDWNTEAFF. CDR3 sequence (DNA): TGTGTCAGCAGCTTAGATTGGAATACTGAAGCTTTCTTT.

This clonotype was picked up a small number of times. The chain links TRBV9 to TRBJ2-1; D perhaps matches TRBD2 (5 bases). Looked up from germline, CDR1 is SGDLS and CDR2 is YYNGEE. Trimming removed 3 bases from V and 0 bases from J, with 10 bases in between. The CDR3 length is 15 residues. CDR3 residues: CASSGLGSSYNEQFF. DNA for the CDR3: TGTGCCAGCAGCGGTTTGGGGAGCTCCTACAATGAGCAGTTCTTC.

About this clonotype itself: One end of the junction is discordant with germline, which a read error may explain. The chain is built from TRBV12-3 or TRBV12-4 and TRBJ2-5, with D hard to call. The CDR3 has 13 residues. Written as DNA, the CDR3 is TGTGCCAGCAGTTTATCTCTCCAGGAGACACAGTATTTC. Residues: CASSLSLQETQYF.

This clonotype has only a few counts. This chain joins TRBV6-5 and TRBJ1-5, with 8 bases matching TRBD1. Germline V gene sequence: CDR1 MNHEY, CDR2 SVGAGI. Trimming at V came to 5 bases and at J to 6 bases, leaving 6 bases not matched to a gene. The CDR3 spans 14 residues. The CDR3 DNA sequence: TGTGCCAGCAGTGCGACAGGGGAGGGTCAGCCCCAGCATTTT. This translates into CASSATGEGQPQHF.

The chain combines TRBV28 with TRBJ2-7; TRBD2 is a possible D gene (5 bases). V was clipped by 5 bases and J by 2 bases, with 16 bases between them. The CDR3 is made up of 15 amino acids. CDR1 MDHEN and CDR2 SYDVKM come from the germline V gene. Here the CDR3 reads CASSIPTRAAYEQYF. CDR3 nucleotides: TGTGCCAGCAGTATTCCTACTAGGGCCGCCTACGAGCAGTACTTC.

Regarding this clonotype: In this CDR3 the conserved last residue, phenylalanine or tryptophan, is missing, so a read error is likely. The limits of the CDR3 on the DNA are not certain, so only TCRdb's listed CDR3 is given. This chain joins TRBV11-1 and TRBJ1-1; the table gives TRBD1 as D, unverified against the DNA. Germline CDR1 SGHAT, CDR2 FQDESV (reference sequence). Ends included, the CDR3 has 13 residues. The CDR3 here is CASSLAPGPEAYL.

On this clonotype itself: A junction end diverges from the germline sequence, so it may reflect a read error. The chain carries TRBV5-4 and TRBJ2-3; 8 bases agree with TRBD2. Germline loops: CDR1 SGHNT, CDR2 YYREEE (reference sequence). This CDR3 has 16 residues. CDR3 DNA: TGTGCCAACAGCCCTATTGAGCGGGAGCCAGGAGATACGCAGTATTTT. Translation gives CANSPIEREPGDTQYF. Full variable domain (missing parts from reference TRBV5-4 and TRBJ2-3): ETGVTQSPTHLIKTRGQQVTLRCSSQSGHNTVSWYQQALGQGPQFIFQYYREEENGRGNFPPRFSGLQFPNYSSELNVNALELDDSALYLCANSPIEREPGDTQYFGPGTRLTVL.

A note on this clonotype: This may stem from a read error, because a much larger clone lies one nucleotide away. This rearrangement joins TRBV2 to TRBJ2-3; D not certain. V lost 8 bases and J 6 bases, leaving 15 bases between the germline ends. Looked up from germline, CDR1 is SNHLY and CDR2 is FYNNEI. The CDR3 contains 13 residues. DNA of the CDR3: TGTGCCAGCCAGATTAGCAACCGGGATACGCAGTATTTT. Its protein product is CASQISNRDTQYF.

In DNA, the CDR3 is TGTGCCAGCAGTGGAGAGAACTACGAGCAGTACTTC. Protein sequence: CASSGENYEQYF. This chain links TRBV6-1 with TRBJ2-7, with unresolved D. CDR1 is MNHNS, CDR2 SASEGT, per germline. This CDR3 is built from 12 residues. Trimming removed 4 bases from V and 3 bases from J, with 7 bases in between.

To note about this clonotype: A read error may produce the germline difference seen at one junction end. The chain recombines TRBV12-3 or TRBV12-4 with TRBJ2-1, with TRBD2 matching 7 bases. This CDR3 contains 15 residues. CDR3 DNA: TGTCCCAGCAGTTTCCCTCAGCGGGACTACAATGAACGGTTCTTC. It specifies CPSSFPQRDYNERFF.

Note on this clonotype: Germline is not matched at one junction end, which may reflect a read error. The chain couples TRBV7-9 to TRBJ1-4, with D perhaps TRBD1 (5 bases). Germline CDR1 SEHNR, CDR2 FQNEAQ (reference sequence). CDR3 length: 15 amino acids. The CDR3 DNA sequence: TGTGCCAGCAGCATCGCCGGGACGGAAGATGAAATACTGTTTTTT. Translation: CASSIAGTEDEILFF.

The sample holds one count of this clonotype. The junction departs from germline at one end; a sequencing error may be responsible. The chain uses TRBV20-1 and TRBJ1-2, with a tentative D call TRBD1 (5 bases). The CDR3 extends over 10 amino acids. CDR1 DFQATT and CDR2 SNEGSKA come from the germline V gene (reference sequence). The CDR3 nucleotides read TGCAATGCTAGGGGAGATGGTTACACCTTC. Translating gives CNARGDGYTF.

As to this clonotype: Since the CDR3 does not end with the conserved phenylalanine or tryptophan, this likely comes from a read error. The limits of the CDR3 on the DNA are not certain, so only TCRdb's listed CDR3 is given. The chain employs TRBV6-2 or TRBV6-3 and TRBJ2-1; the DNA was not compared with TRBD1, the D call given in the table. The CDR3 spans 15 residues, counting both ends. Germline V gene data show CDR1 as MNHEY and CDR2 as SVGEGT. The CDR3 loop reads CASSQTGLFGNEQFS.

On this clonotype: One end of the junction varies from germline; a read error may be responsible. The genes are TRBV6-1 and TRBJ2-2; 12 nucleotides align to TRBD1. CDR1 is MNHNS and CDR2 is SASEGT in the germline V gene. The CDR3 is made up of 18 amino acids. The CDR3 loop reads CASSNRDRGRVCTEELFF. The CDR3 DNA is TGTGCCAGCAGTAACCGGGACAGGGGGCGCGTCTGCACCGAGGAGCTGTTTTTT.

Notes on this clonotype: An end of the junction does not agree with germline; a read error may underlie this. This rearrangement joins TRBV6-1 to TRBJ1-2; no definite D call. The CDR3 is made up of 14 amino acids. From germline, CDR1 is MNHNS and CDR2 SASEGT. The CDR3 is CARSEGITAYGYTF. DNA of the CDR3: TGTGCCAGAAGTGAAGGCATAACTGCATATGGCTACACCTTC.

As concerns this clonotype: This is likely a read error, given that the CDR3 carries no conserved phenylalanine or tryptophan at its end. The limits of the CDR3 on the DNA are not certain, so only TCRdb's listed CDR3 is given. This sequence joins TRBV24-1 and TRBJ2-7; TRBD1 is the table's D call and was not checked against the DNA. The CDR3 totals 13 residues, both ends included. Germline assignment: CDR1 KGHDR and CDR2 SFDVKD. The CDR3 loop reads CATSWGQGYEQCL.

The genes are TRBV11-3 and TRBJ2-3; possible D gene TRBD2, 5 bases. CDR3 length: 13 residues. V lost 2 bases to trimming and J lost 5 bases, with 8 bases between them. Germline V gene data show CDR1 as SGHNT and CDR2 as YENEEA. As DNA, the CDR3 is TGTGCCAGCAGCTTACTAGCCAGAGATACGCAGTATTTT. Its translation: CASSLLARDTQYF.

A word on this clonotype: A clone one base away is much larger, so this may be a read error. CDR3 sequence (DNA): TGTGCCAGTAGTATCCAGATCCGATGGTCCTACAGTGAGCAGTTCTTC. Encoded protein: CASSIQIRWSYSEQFF. This chain uses TRBV19 with TRBJ2-1; D is uncertain. Germline lookup yields CDR1 LNHDA and CDR2 SQIVND (reference sequence). The CDR3 is 16 amino acids.

This chain connects TRBV2 to TRBJ2-1; D may be TRBD2 (5 bases). Per germline, CDR1 SNHLY and CDR2 FYNNEI. The CDR3 extends over 14 amino acids. CDR3 DNA: TGTATCAGCAGGAGGACTCGAGGCGGGTTTGAGCAGTTCTTC. This codes for CISRRTRGGFEQFF.

The chain is built from TRBV6-6 and TRBJ1-4; possibly TRBD1 for D (5 bases). This CDR3 region has 16 residues. The germline V and J ends were trimmed by 8 bases and 8 bases, with 24 bases remaining between them. Germline CDR1 and CDR2: MNHNY and SVGAGI (reference sequence). CDR3 loop: CASFGRGAEGREKLFF. In DNA form, the CDR3 reads TGTGCCAGCTTCGGGCGAGGGGCTGAGGGGCGAGAAAAACTGTTTTTT.

A note on this clonotype: This CDR3 fails to terminate in the conserved phenylalanine or tryptophan, so it likely reflects a read error. The gene calls are TRBV4-1 and TRBJ1-6; the D is unclear. The CDR3 runs 15 residues. Trimming cost V 1 base and J 9 bases, with 13 bases left between them. Per the germline V gene, CDR1 is MGHRA and CDR2 is YSYEKL. DNA of the CDR3: TGCGCCAGCAGCCAAGGGCAGGACCTGGTTTCACCCCTCCACATT. Its protein is CASSQGQDLVSPLHI.

As concerns this clonotype: Sequence at one end of the junction differs from germline and may be a read error. This chain links TRBV4-2 with TRBJ2-7; 8 bases agree with TRBD1. The V gene's germline CDR1 is LGHNA and CDR2 YNFKEQ. The CDR3 extends over 16 amino acids. The CDR3 loop is CAGSQEGAGGGDKQYF. CDR3 DNA sequence: TGTGCCGGCAGCCAAGAAGGTGCAGGGGGCGGTGACAAGCAGTACTTC.

In regard to this clonotype: A much more abundant neighbour one base away suggests this may be a read error. The chain has TRBV20-1 and TRBJ1-1; possibly TRBD1 for D (6 bases). The germline V and J ends were trimmed by 6 bases and 3 bases, with 17 bases remaining between them. Looked up from germline, CDR1 is DFQATT and CDR2 is SNEGSKA (reference sequence). The CDR3 totals 14 residues. DNA for the CDR3: TGCAGTGCGCAGGGGTTCAGGGGTGACACTGAAGCTTTCTTT. Protein product: CSAQGFRGDTEAFF.

Worth noting for this clonotype: A read error may be the cause here, since a much bigger clone is one base away. The chain recombines TRBV19 with TRBJ2-2; D not certain. This CDR3 is built from 14 residues. Germline CDR1 is LNHDA and CDR2 is SQIVND (reference sequence). Trimming shortened V by 7 bases and J by 0 bases, and 9 bases separated the two germline ends. CDR3 sequence: CASITTTNTGELFF. CDR3 bases: TGTGCCAGTATCACAACTACGAACACCGGGGAGCTGTTTTTT.

A few counts support this clonotype. The genes are TRBV19 and TRBJ1-5; the D gene is possibly TRBD1 (5 bases). V dropped 7 bases and J dropped 2 bases, with 6 bases sitting between them. CDR1 and CDR2 (germline): LNHDA, SQIVND (reference sequence). This CDR3 has 12 amino acids. CDR3 amino acids: CASTRGNQPQHF. CDR3 in DNA: TGTGCCAGTACCAGGGGCAATCAGCCCCAGCATTTT.

This clonotype has only one observation. The junction shows a germline mismatch at one end, possibly a read error. The gene calls are TRBV20-1 and TRBJ2-3; 8 bases fit TRBD1. Germline V gene lookup returns CDR1 DFQATT and CDR2 SNEGSKA (reference sequence). There are 16 residues in the CDR3. The CDR3 DNA follows: TGCAGTGCTAGTTTTTTTGGGACAGGAAAGACAGATAGGCAGTATTTT. Amino acids: CSASFFGTGKTDRQYF.